The clone carrying this T cell receptor (beta chain) was observed a single time. With V trimmed by 3 bases and J by 5 bases, 5 bases remained unmatched. The CDR3 length is 14 residues. From germline, CDR1 is KGHSH and CDR2 LQKENI. The source of the sample is a study of blood T cell repertoires in COVID-19. Study-wide context: Spain, Italy and the United States supplied samples that represented acute and convalescent COVID-19. Nucleic acid was either cDNA or gDNA, and it came from T cells, B-cell-depleted T cells, or PBMCs.

Original data processing: From reference gene primer amplification, estimates of nucleated cell counts were derived. TCRdb's table, derived via immunoSEQ multiplex PCR, lists solely in-frame clones and lacks some. Clone size and the V and J calls come from that table; the DNA yielded D and trimming. This table has about 100,000 clones, 70% to 85% appearing once. This clonotype was obtained from a woman aged 60-70 years with acute or convalescent COVID-19. The source material was peripheral blood. The chain links TRBV18 to TRBJ1-1, with 8 bases aligning to TRBD1. For the CDR3, the DNA is TGTGCCAGCTCACCCGACAGGGGCGTAACTGAAGCTTTCTTT. Translated: CASSPDRGVTEAFF. Together with reference TRBV18 and TRBJ1-1, the CDR3 gives the full variable domain: NAGVMQNPRHLVRRRGQEARLRCSPMKGHSHVYWYRQLPEEGLKFMVYLQKENIIDESGMPKERFSAEFPKEGPSILRIQQVVRGDSAAYFCASSPDRGVTEAFFGQGTRLTVV.